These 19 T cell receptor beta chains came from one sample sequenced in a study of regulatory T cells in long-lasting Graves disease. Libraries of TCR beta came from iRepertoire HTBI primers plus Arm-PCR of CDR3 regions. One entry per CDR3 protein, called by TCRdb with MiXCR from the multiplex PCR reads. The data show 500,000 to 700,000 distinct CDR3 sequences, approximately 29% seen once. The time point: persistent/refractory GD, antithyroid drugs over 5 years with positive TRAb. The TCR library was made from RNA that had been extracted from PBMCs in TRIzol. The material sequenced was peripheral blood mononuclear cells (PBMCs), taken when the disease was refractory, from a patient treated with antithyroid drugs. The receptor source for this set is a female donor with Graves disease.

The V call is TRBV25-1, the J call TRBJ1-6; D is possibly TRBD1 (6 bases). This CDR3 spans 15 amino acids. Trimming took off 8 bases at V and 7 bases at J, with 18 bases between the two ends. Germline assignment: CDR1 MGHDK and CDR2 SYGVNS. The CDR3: CASAPRTGSNSPLHF. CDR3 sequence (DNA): TGTGCCAGCGCCCCCCGAACAGGGAGCAATTCACCCCTCCACTTT.

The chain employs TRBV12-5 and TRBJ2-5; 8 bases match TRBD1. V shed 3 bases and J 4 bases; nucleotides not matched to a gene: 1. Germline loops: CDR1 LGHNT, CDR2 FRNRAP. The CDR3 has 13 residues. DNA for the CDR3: TGTGCTAGTGGTTTACAGGGGGTAGAGACCCAGTACTTC. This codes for CASGLQGVETQYF.

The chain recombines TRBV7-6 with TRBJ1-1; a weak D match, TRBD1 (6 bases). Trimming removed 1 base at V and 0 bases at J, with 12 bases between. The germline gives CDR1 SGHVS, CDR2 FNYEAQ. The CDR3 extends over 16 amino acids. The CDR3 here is CASSLGSGQMNTEAFF. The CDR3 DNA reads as TGTGCCAGCAGCTTAGGGTCCGGACAGATGAACACTGAAGCTTTCTTT.

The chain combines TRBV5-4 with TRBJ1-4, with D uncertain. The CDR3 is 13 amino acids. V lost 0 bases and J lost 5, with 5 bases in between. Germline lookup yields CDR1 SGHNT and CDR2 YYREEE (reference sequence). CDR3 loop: CASSLGQNEKLFF. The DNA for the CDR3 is TGTGCCAGCAGCTTGGGGCAGAATGAAAAACTGTTTTTT.

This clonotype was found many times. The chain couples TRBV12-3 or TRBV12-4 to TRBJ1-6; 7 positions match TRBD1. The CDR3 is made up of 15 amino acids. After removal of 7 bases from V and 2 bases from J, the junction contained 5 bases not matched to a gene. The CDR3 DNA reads TGTGCCAGCAAAGACAGGGTTCCCTATAATTCACCCCTCCACTTT. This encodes CASKDRVPYNSPLHF.

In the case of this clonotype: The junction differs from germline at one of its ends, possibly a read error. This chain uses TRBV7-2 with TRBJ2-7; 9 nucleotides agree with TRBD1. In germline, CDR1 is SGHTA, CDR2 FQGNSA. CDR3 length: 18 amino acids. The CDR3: CASSRLTGRGQGIYEQYF. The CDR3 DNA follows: TGCGCCAGCAGCCGCTTAACCGGCCGGGGACAGGGAATCTACGAGCAGTACTTC.

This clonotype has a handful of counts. The CDR3 here is CASSMGQGNYGYTF. Written as DNA, the CDR3 is TGTGCCAGCAGTATGGGACAGGGGAACTATGGCTACACCTTC. V is TRBV12-3 or TRBV12-4 and J is TRBJ1-2, with 10 bases fitting TRBD1. The CDR3 extends over 14 amino acids. V dropped 5 bases and J dropped 2; count of bases not matched to a gene: 2.

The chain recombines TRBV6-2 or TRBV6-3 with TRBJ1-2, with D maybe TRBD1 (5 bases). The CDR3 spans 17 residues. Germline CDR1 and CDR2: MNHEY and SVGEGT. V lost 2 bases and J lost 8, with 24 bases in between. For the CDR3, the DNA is TGTGCCAGCAGTTACCATCCGGGGACCGGGACCGCTGGCGGCTACACCTTC. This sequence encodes CASSYHPGTGTAGGYTF.

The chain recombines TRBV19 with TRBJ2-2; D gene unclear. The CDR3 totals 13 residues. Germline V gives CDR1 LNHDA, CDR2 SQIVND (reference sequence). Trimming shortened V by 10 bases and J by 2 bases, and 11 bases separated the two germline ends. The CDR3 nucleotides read TGTGCCACGTCTTCCCGAAACACCGGGGAGCTGTTTTTT. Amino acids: CATSSRNTGELFF.

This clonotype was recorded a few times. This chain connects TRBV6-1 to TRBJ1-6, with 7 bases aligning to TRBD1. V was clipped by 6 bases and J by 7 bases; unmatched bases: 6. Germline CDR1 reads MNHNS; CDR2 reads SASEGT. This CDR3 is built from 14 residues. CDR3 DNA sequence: TGTGCCAGCAGGCCGACAGGGTTCAATTCACCCCTCCACTTT. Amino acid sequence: CASRPTGFNSPLHF.

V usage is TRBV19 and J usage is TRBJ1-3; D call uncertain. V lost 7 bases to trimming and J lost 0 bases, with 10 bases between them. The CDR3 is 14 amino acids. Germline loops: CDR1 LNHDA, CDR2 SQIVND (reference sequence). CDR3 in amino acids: CASTRSGSGNTIYF. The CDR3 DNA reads TGTGCCAGTACACGATCGGGCTCTGGAAACACCATATATTTT. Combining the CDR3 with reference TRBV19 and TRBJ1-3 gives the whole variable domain DGGITQSPKYLFRKEGQNVTLSCEQNLNHDAMYWYRQDPGQGLRLIYYSQIVNDFQKGDIAEGYSVSREKKESFPLTVTSAQKNPTAFYLCASTRSGSGNTIYFGEGSWLTVV.

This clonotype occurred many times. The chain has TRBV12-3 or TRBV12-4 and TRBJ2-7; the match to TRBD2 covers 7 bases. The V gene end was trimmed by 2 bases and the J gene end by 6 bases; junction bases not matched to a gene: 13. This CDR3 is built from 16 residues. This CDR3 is CASSLFTGGAVIEQYF. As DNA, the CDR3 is TGTGCCAGCAGTTTATTTACGGGAGGTGCGGTGATCGAGCAGTACTTC.

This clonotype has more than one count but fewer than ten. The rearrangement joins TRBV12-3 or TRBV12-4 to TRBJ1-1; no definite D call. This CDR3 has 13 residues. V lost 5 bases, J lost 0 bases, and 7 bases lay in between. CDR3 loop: CASSVFMNTEAFF. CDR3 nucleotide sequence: TGTGCCAGCAGTGTATTTATGAACACTGAAGCTTTCTTT.

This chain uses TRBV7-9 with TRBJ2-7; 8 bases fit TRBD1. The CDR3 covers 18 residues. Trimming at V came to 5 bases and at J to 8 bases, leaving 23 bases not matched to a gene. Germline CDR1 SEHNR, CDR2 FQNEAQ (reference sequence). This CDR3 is CASSQRTGLWLDPSKQYF. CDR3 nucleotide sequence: TGTGCCAGCAGCCAAAGGACAGGGTTATGGCTAGACCCCTCCAAGCAGTACTTC.

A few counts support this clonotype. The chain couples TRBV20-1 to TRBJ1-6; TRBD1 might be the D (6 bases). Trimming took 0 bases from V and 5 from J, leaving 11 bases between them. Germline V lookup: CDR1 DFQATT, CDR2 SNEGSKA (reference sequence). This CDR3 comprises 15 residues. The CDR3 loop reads CSARDPPGDNSPLHF. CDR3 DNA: TGCAGTGCTAGAGATCCCCCAGGGGATAATTCACCCCTCCACTTT.

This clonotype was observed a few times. The CDR3 here is CASKSGMRGYTF. In DNA form, the CDR3 reads TGTGCCAGCAAATCGGGGATGAGGGGCTACACCTTC. The chain carries TRBV28 and TRBJ1-2; D uncertain. The CDR3 has 12 residues. Trimming pared 7 bases from V and 8 bases from J, leaving 14 bases between. Germline V lookup: CDR1 MDHEN, CDR2 SYDVKM.

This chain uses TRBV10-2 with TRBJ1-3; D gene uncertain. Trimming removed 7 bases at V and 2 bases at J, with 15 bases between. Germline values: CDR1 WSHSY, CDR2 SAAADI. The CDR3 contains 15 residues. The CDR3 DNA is TGCGCCAGCACCCTGGGGTCCGGGGCTGGAAACACCATATATTTT. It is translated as CASTLGSGAGNTIYF.

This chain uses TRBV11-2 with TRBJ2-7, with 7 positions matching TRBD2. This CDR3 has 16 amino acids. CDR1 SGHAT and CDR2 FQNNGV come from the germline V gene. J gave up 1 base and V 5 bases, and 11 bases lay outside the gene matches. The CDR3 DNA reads TGTGCCAGCAGCCCCTATCTAGCGGAGCCATCCTACGAGCAGTACTTC. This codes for CASSPYLAEPSYEQYF. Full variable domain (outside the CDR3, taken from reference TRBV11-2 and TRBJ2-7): EAGVAQSPRYKIIEKRQSVAFWCNPISGHATLYWYQQILGQGPKLLIQFQNNGVVDDSQLPKDRFSAERLKGVDSTLKIQPAKLEDSAVYLCASSPYLAEPSYEQYFGPGTRLTVT.

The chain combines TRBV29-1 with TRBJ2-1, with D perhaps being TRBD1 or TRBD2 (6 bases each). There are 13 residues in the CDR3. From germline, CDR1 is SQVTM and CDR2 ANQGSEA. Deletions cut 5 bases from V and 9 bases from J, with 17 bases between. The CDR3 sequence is CSVTEGGYGEQFF. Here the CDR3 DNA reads TGCAGCGTTACTGAGGGGGGATATGGTGAGCAGTTCTTC.